This T cell receptor beta chain was retrieved from a study of cytomegalovirus exposure and HLA in healthy donors. At the level of the study: Across some 400 genotyped donors, just over 80% landed in the Caucasian-associated ancestry cluster. Whole-study results and caveats: Indistinguishability led to the exclusion of some V segments, TRBV6-2 and TRBV6-3 included.

Worth noting for this clone: The antigen is undetermined. Germline is not matched at one junction end, which may reflect a read error.

This CDR3 comprises 13 residues. The germline gives CDR1 SGHVS, CDR2 FNYEAQ. The PCR used 60 Vbeta and 13 Jbeta primers. Produced via immunoSEQ multiplex PCR; TCRdb's table is partial and in-frame only. Here the sample spans 200,000 to 250,000 clones, roughly 80% being singletons. The receptor's source is a male donor in good health and CMV-seronegative. Sequencing was carried out using PBMCs. The genes are TRBV7-6 and TRBJ2-5; a possible D gene is TRBD2 (5 bases). The CDR3 sequence: CASSLAASKTQYF. CDR3 sequence (DNA): TGTGCCAGCAGCCTAGCAGCAAGTAAGACCCAGTACTTC.